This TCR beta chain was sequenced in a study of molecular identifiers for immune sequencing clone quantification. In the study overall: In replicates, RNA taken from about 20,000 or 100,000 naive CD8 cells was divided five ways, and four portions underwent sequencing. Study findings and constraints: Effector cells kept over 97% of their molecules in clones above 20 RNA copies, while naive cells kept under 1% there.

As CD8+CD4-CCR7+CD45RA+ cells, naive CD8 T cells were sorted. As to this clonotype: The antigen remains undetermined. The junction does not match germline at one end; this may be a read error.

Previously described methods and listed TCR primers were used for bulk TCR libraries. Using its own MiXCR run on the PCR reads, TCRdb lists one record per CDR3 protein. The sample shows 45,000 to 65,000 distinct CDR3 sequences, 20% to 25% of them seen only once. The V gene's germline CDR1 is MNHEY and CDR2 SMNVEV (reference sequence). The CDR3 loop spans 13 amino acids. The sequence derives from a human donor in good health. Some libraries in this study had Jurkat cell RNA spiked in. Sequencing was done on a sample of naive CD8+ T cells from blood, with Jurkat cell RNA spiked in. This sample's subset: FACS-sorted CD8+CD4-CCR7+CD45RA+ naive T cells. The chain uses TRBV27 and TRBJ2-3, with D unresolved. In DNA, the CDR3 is TGTGCCAGCAGCACCCTGGCCGCAGATAGGCAGTATTTT. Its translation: CASSTLAADRQYF.